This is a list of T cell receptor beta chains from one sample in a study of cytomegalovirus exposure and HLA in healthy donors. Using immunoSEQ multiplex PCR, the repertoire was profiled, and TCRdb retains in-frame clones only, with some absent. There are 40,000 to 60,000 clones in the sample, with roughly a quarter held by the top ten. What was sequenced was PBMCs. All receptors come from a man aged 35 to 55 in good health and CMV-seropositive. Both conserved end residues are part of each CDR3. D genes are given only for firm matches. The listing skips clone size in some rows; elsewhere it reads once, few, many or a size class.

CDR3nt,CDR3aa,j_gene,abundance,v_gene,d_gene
TGTGCCAGCAGTTTAGACAGGGGTAGCGGCTACACCTTC,CASSLDRGSGYTF,TRBJ1-2,.,TRBV27,TRBD1
TGCGCCAGCAGCTTGGATAGGCGGACTTTCTTT,CASSLDRRTFF,TRBJ1-1,.,TRBV5-1,.
TGTGCCTGGAGTATTAGCGGTCCCGGGGAGCTGTTTTTT,CAWSISGPGELFF,TRBJ2-2,.,TRBV30,.
TGTGCCAGCAGCCGGGACAGGGTTAACTACGAGCAGTACTTC,CASSRDRVNYEQYF,TRBJ2-7,.,TRBV14,TRBD1
TGTGCCAGTAGTTTACTAGCGGATTCCTACAATGAGCAGTTCTTC,CASSLLADSYNEQFF,TRBJ2-1,.,TRBV19,TRBD2
TGTGCCAGCAGTTTGGGGCTAGACTACAATGAGCAGTTCTTC,CASSLGLDYNEQFF,TRBJ2-1,medium-sized,TRBV28,.
TGTGCCAGCAGCTCTGGCTGGCGGGAGGGAGCTCTGAATGAGCAGTTCTTC,CASSSGWREGALNEQFF,TRBJ2-1,.,TRBV5-4,TRBD2
TGTGCCAGCAGCGCGGGGGACCCAACCTACAATGAGCAGTTCTTC,CASSAGDPTYNEQFF,TRBJ2-1,.,TRBV9,.
TGTGCCATCAGTGAGCAGGGCTCTAGGACTGAAGCTTTCTTT,CAISEQGSRTEAFF,TRBJ1-1,.,TRBV10-3,.
TGTGCCAGCAGTGAACGGCAGGTCAATCAGCCCCAGCATTTT,CASSERQVNQPQHF,TRBJ1-5,.,TRBV2,.
TGTGCCAGCAGCTTAGGCGGGGCACAGGGGGGATATGGCTACACCTTC,CASSLGGAQGGYGYTF,TRBJ1-2,.,TRBV7-9,TRBD1
TGTGCCACCAACGAGGGGACAGAGAACACTGAAGCTTTCTTT,CATNEGTENTEAFF,TRBJ1-1,.,TRBV10-3,TRBD1
TGTGCCAGCAGGGGACTTTTGACAGATACGCAGTATTTT,CASRGLLTDTQYF,TRBJ2-3,.,TRBV21-1,.
TGCAGCGTCCAGGTCCTCTACGAGCAGTACTTC,CSVQVLYEQYF,TRBJ2-7,.,TRBV29-1,.
TGTGCCAGCAGCCAGGGGGCGCAGCGGGGTCGCGAGACCCAGTACTTC,CASSQGAQRGRETQYF,TRBJ2-5,.,TRBV14,.
TGTGCCAGCAGCGAACAGGGACAGCTAGCTGAGCAGTTCTTC,CASSEQGQLAEQFF,TRBJ2-1,.,TRBV7-3,TRBD1
TGTGCCAGCAGCTTAGAGGGGGCGGGACAGGGGTTGTCGAACACTGAAGCTTTCTTT,CASSLEGAGQGLSNTEAFF,TRBJ1-1,.,TRBV11-2,TRBD1
TGCGCCAGCAGCCAAGAGCGGGGGGGCCAAGAGACCCAGTACTTC,CASSQERGGQETQYF,TRBJ2-5,.,TRBV4-3,TRBD2
TGTGCCAGCAGCCCGATCAGGTTCTTT,CASSPIRFF,TRBJ1-1,.,TRBV7-9,.
TGTGCCAGCCACCAAGGGGGTTACAATGAGCAGTTCTTC,CASHQGGYNEQFF,TRBJ2-1,.,TRBV25-1,.
TGCGCCAGCAGCTTGGCCGGGACTAGCGGGGGCGGCGCGCAGTACTTC,CASSLAGTSGGGAQYF,TRBJ2-7,.,TRBV5-1,TRBD2
TGTGCCAGCAGTTTATCTCCTATGAACACCGGGGAGCTGTTTTTT,CASSLSPMNTGELFF,TRBJ2-2,.,TRBV27,.
TGCGCCAGCAGCTTCTCCCGAACAGGGGGCGATGAGTTCTTC,CASSFSRTGGDEFF,TRBJ2-1,.,TRBV5-1,TRBD1
TGTGCCTGGAGTGGCGGCTACGAGCAGTACTTC,CAWSGGYEQYF,TRBJ2-7,.,TRBV30,.
TGTGCCACCAGCGGAGAGAGAGGTAGCACAGATACGCAGTATTTT,CATSGERGSTDTQYF,TRBJ2-3,.,TRBV15,.
TGTGCCAGGACCGGGACAGGGACCCAGCCCCAGCATTTT,CARTGTGTQPQHF,TRBJ1-5,.,TRBV28,TRBD1
TGTGCCAGCAGCTTGGAGGGGGGGAGGGAGACCCAGTACTTC,CASSLEGGRETQYF,TRBJ2-5,.,TRBV5-5,.
TGCAGCGTAGAGACAGGGGATGCCGAGCAGTACTTC,CSVETGDAEQYF,TRBJ2-7,.,TRBV29-1,TRBD1
TGTGCCAGCAACTACGGTGACAGCAATTCACCCCTCCACTTT,CASNYGDSNSPLHF,TRBJ1-6,.,TRBV6-5,.
TGTGCCAGCAGTGAAGCGGGAGCCCTACAAGAGACCCAGTACTTC,CASSEAGALQETQYF,TRBJ2-5,.,TRBV6-1,.
TGTGCCAGCAGCCAAGATGGACAGGGGAATTCACCCCTCCACTTT,CASSQDGQGNSPLHF,TRBJ1-6,.,TRBV4-2,TRBD1
TGTGCCAGCAGTTTGCCCGGGTACGAGCAGTACTTC,CASSLPGYEQYF,TRBJ2-7,.,TRBV28,.
TGTGCCAGTCGGGCGGGACTAGCGGCCTCCTACGAGCAGTACTTC,CASRAGLAASYEQYF,TRBJ2-7,.,TRBV19,TRBD2
TGTGCCAGTAAGCTGGGGGCAGGGCGCGGCTACACCTTC,CASKLGAGRGYTF,TRBJ1-2,.,TRBV28,.
TGTGCCAGCTCACCACTCAGGGCACAGCCCCAGCATTTT,CASSPLRAQPQHF,TRBJ1-5,.,TRBV18,.
TGTGCCAGCAGTGAAGGTAGCGGGGGGGCAGAGACCCAGTACTTC,CASSEGSGGAETQYF,TRBJ2-5,.,TRBV6-1,TRBD2
TGTGCCAGCAAAGGACTAGCGGGGATCACAGATACGCAGTATTTT,CASKGLAGITDTQYF,TRBJ2-3,.,TRBV7-9,TRBD2
TGTGCCAGCAGCGGACAGGGGCGGGACTCCTACGAGCAGTACTTC,CASSGQGRDSYEQYF,TRBJ2-7,.,TRBV2,TRBD1
TGCAGCGTTGATGAGACTAGCGGCTCCTACAATGAGCAGTTCTTC,CSVDETSGSYNEQFF,TRBJ2-1,.,TRBV29-1,TRBD2
TGTGCCAGCAGCGTACAGGGACAGGGATCATCCGAGCAGTACTTC,CASSVQGQGSSEQYF,TRBJ2-7,.,TRBV9,TRBD1
TGCGCCAGCAGATACAGGGTCATGTCCTACAATGAGCAGTTCTTC,CASRYRVMSYNEQFF,TRBJ2-1,.,TRBV10-1,.